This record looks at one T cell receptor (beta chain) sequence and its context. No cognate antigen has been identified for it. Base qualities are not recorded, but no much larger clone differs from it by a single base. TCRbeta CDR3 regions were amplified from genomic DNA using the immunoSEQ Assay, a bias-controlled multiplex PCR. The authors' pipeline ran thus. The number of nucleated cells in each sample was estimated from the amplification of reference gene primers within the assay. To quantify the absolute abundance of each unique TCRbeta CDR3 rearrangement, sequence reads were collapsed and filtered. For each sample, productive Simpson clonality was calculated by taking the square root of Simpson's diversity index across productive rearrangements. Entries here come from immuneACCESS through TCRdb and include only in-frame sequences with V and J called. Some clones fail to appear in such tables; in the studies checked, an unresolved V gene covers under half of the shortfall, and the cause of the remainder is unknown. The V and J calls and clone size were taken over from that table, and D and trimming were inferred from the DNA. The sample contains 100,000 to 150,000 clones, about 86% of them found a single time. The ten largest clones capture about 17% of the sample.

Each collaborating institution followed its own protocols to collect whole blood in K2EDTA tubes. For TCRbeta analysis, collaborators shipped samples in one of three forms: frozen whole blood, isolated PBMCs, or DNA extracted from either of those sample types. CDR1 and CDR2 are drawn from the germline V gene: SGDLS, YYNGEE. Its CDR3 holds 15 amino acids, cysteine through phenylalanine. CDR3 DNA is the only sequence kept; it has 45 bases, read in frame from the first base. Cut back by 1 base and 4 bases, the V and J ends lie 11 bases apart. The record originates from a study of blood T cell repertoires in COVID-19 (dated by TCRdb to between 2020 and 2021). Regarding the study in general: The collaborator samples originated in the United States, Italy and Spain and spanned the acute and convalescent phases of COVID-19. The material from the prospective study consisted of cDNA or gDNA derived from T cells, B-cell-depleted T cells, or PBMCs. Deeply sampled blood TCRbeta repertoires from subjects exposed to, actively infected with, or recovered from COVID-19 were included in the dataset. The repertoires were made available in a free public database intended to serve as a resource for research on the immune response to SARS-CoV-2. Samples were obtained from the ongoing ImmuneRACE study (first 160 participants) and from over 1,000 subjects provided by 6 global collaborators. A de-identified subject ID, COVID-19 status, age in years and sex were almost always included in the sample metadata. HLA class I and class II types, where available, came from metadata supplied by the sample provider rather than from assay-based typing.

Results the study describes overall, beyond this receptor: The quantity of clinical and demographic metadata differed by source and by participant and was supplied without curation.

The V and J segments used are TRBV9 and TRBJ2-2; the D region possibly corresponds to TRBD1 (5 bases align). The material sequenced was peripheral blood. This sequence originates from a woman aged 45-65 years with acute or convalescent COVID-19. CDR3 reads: CASSVFQGGTGELFF. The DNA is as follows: TGTGCCAGCAGCGTATTCCAGGGCGGCACCGGGGAGCTGTTTTTT.